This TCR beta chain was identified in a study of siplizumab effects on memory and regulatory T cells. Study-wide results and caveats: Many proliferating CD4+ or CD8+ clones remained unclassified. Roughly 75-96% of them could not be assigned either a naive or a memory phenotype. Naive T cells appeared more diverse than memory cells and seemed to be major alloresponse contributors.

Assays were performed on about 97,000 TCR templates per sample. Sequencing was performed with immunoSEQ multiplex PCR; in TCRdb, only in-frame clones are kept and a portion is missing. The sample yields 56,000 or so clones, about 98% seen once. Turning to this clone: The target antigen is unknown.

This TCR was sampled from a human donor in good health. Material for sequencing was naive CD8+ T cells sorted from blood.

The CDR3 region is CASSELGTDTQYF. The CDR3 coding sequence is TGCGCCAGCAGTGAGCTGGGCACAGATACGCAGTATTTT. The V call is TRBV10-2, the J call TRBJ2-3, with D uncertain. V was clipped by 2 bases and J by 1 base, with 4 bases between them. CDR1 is WSHSY and CDR2 is SAAADI in the germline V gene. The CDR3 covers 13 residues.